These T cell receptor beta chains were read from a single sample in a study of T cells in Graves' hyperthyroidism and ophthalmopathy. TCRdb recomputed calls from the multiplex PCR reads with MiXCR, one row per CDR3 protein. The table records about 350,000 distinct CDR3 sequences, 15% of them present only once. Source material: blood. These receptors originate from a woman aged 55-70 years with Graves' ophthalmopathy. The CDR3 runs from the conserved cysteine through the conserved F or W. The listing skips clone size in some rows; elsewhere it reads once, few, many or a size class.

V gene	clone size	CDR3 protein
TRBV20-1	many	CSARWGSYNEQFF
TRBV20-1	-	CSAHPTAGGPYEQYF
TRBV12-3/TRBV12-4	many	CASSRTDEQYF
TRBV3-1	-	CASSQLGQGAYEQYF
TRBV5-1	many	CASSMGDRLSTDTQYF
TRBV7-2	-	CASTGTLHEQYF
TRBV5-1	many	CASSIPYEQYF
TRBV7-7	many	CASSSGLASSEQYF
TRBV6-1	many	CASSERPGTVYGYTF
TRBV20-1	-	CSASLGGGLSTGELFF
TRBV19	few	CASSKGGRHNEQFF
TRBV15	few	CATGRDRGSQGTQYF
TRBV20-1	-	CSARTAGTQYF
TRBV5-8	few	CASSLGTSGDNEQFF
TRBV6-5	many	CASSYGGQARAEAFF
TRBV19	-	CASSIQGARNEQFF
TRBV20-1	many	CSAPTTGQETQYF
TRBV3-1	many	CASSQAQDRSEQYF
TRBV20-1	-	CSARDRAGRARYEQYF
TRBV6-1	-	CASSRGERSQPQHF
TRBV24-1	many	CATSLHPGELFF
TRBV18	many	CASSPGANQPQHF
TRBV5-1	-	CASSLSGRWSTDTQYF
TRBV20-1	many	CSASGRVPPQLTYEQYF
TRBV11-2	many	CASSTRAYGYTF
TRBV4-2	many	CASSQVEGSNTEAFF
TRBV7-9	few	CASSLGLAGGVTDTQYF
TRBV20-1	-	CSARTGTTKETQYF
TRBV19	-	CASSGTNFYEQYF
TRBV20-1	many	CSARPTDFSSYEQYF
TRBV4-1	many	CASSQVRPVDTQYF
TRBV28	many	CASSYDRERIETQYF
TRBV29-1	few	CSAHETSGPEYF
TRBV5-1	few	CASSGGDRENEQFF
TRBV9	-	CASSLTPRDREQFF
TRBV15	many	CATRHRDRGQLAQYF
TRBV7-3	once	CASSLMDRGAYNEQFF
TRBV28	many	CASSRSRVGGYTF
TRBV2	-	CASRDGTDYGYTF
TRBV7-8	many	CASSFGTVFSEQYF
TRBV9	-	CASTRGDSRSSYNEQFF